The table lists the clone carrying this T cell receptor (beta chain) with a few counts. The data belong to a study of T cells in Graves' hyperthyroidism and ophthalmopathy. The CDR3 runs to 16 residues. J gave up 0 bases and V 4 bases, and 7 bases lay outside the gene matches. Germline CDR1 is SGHTS and CDR2 is YDEGEE. TCR beta CDR3 regions were amplified from RNA. HTBI primers were the set used in a first-round RT-PCR of the TCR CDR3. TCRdb processed the multiplex PCR reads anew with MiXCR; each CDR3 protein has one entry. Here the sample spans around 690,000 distinct CDR3 sequences, less than 25% being singletons.

V and J are TRBV5-8 and TRBJ1-1, with TRBD1 matching over 9 bases. The clonotype was recovered from a man aged 30-40 years with Graves' ophthalmopathy. Sequencing was carried out using blood. CDR3 protein: CASSPRQGVVNTEAFF. The CDR3 DNA reads TGTGCCAGCAGCCCCCGACAGGGGGTGGTGAACACTGAAGCTTTCTTT.